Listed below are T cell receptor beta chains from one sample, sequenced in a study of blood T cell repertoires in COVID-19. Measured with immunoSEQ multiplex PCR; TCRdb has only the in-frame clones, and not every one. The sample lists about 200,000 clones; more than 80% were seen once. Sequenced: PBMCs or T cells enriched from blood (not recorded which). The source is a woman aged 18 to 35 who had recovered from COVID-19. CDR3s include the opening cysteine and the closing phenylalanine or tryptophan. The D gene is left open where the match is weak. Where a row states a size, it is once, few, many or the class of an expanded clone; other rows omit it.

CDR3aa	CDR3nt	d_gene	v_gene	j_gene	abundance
CASSYEGTGRDIQYF	TGTGCCAGCAGTTACGAGGGGACAGGGAGGGACATTCAGTACTTC	TRBD1	TRBV6-5	TRBJ2-4	-
CASAGRVGEKLFF	TGTGCCTCGGCTGGCAGGGTCGGTGAAAAACTGTTTTTT	-	TRBV30	TRBJ1-4	-
CASSQGMGTEAFF	TGTGCCAGCTCACAGGGGATGGGGACTGAAGCTTTCTTT	TRBD1	TRBV3-1/TRBV3-2	TRBJ1-1	-
CASSLSPWSYEQYF	TGTGCCAGCAGCTTGTCCCCTTGGAGCTACGAGCAGTACTTC	-	TRBV5-4	TRBJ2-7	-
CASSYNNEQFF	TGTGCCAGCAGCTATAACAATGAGCAGTTCTTC	-	TRBV11-1	TRBJ2-1	-
CASRNRGPSYEQYF	TGTGCCAGCAGAAACAGGGGCCCCTCCTACGAGCAGTACTTC	TRBD1	TRBV6-6	TRBJ2-7	-
CASNTEGRGEAFF	TGTGCCAGCAATACCGAGGGAAGAGGGGAAGCTTTCTTT	-	TRBV19	TRBJ1-1	-
CASSLGQFSGNTIYF	TGTGCCAGCAGTCTCGGACAGTTCTCTGGAAACACCATATATTTT	-	TRBV5-6	TRBJ1-3	few
CASSYLTGESEKLFF	TGTGCCAGCAGCTATTTGACAGGGGAGAGTGAAAAACTGTTTTTT	TRBD1	TRBV3-1/TRBV3-2	TRBJ1-4	-
CASSQGGVGLAGRKTQYF	TGTGCCAGCAGCCAAGGTGGGGTTGGACTAGCGGGGAGGAAGACCCAGTACTTC	TRBD2	TRBV3-1/TRBV3-2	TRBJ2-5	-
CASSKRQGEGTEAFF	TGTGCCAGCAGTAAGAGACAGGGTGAGGGGACTGAAGCTTTCTTT	TRBD1	TRBV2	TRBJ1-1	-
CASSLGTSGGTDTQYF	TGTGCCAGCAGCCTCGGGACTAGCGGGGGGACAGATACGCAGTATTTT	TRBD2	TRBV9	TRBJ2-3	-
CASSLNQGENTEAFF	TGTGCCAGCAGCTTAAACCAGGGGGAGAACACTGAAGCTTTCTTT	TRBD1	TRBV7-6	TRBJ1-1	-
CATRTTGDYGYTF	TGTGCCACCCGAACGACAGGGGACTATGGCTACACCTTC	TRBD1	TRBV27	TRBJ1-2	-
CASSLSREAFF	TGTGCCAGCAGTTTGTCTCGTGAAGCTTTCTTT	-	TRBV12-3/TRBV12-4	TRBJ1-1	-
CASSYNEQETQYF	TGTGCCAGCAGTTACAATGAGCAAGAGACCCAGTACTTC	-	TRBV6-5	TRBJ2-5	-
CASSLARDNEQFF	TGTGCCAGCAGCTTAGCCAGGGACAATGAGCAGTTCTTC	-	TRBV7-9	TRBJ2-1	once
CASSRRGGRQETQYF	TGTGCCAGCAGCCGGCGGGGGGGGAGGCAAGAGACCCAGTACTTC	TRBD2	TRBV3-1/TRBV3-2	TRBJ2-5	-
CASSKVPSRLTRSSTDTQYF	TGTGCCAGCAGCAAAGTTCCATCTCGACTCACCCGATCTAGCACAGATACGCAGTATTTT	-	TRBV21-1	TRBJ2-3	-
CAWSYRQVYGYTF	TGTGCCTGGAGTTACCGGCAGGTCTATGGCTACACCTTC	-	TRBV30	TRBJ1-2	once
CASSLNRAYEQYF	TGTGCCAGCAGTTTAAACAGGGCTTACGAGCAGTACTTC	-	TRBV28	TRBJ2-7	once
CASKSTSAGRQEQFF	TGTGCCAGCAAGAGTACATCAGCGGGGCGACAAGAGCAGTTCTTC	TRBD2	TRBV27	TRBJ2-1	-
CASSGSWEETEAFF	TGTGCCAGCAGTGGTTCTTGGGAGGAGACTGAAGCTTTCTTT	-	TRBV2	TRBJ1-1	-
CASSRALNYGYTF	TGCGCCAGCAGTCGGGCCCTTAACTATGGCTACACCTTC	-	TRBV23-1	TRBJ1-2	-
CATVKGLASSRAGELFF	TGCGCCACCGTGAAGGGACTAGCGTCCTCTCGCGCCGGGGAGCTGTTTTTT	TRBD2	TRBV10-1	TRBJ2-2	-
CASSQARTITPLHF	TGTGCCAGCAGCCAAGCTCGGACAATCACACCCCTCCACTTT	-	TRBV3-1/TRBV3-2	TRBJ1-6	once
CASSFVAGSTYEQYF	TGCGCCAGCAGCTTCGTTGCAGGCTCAACCTACGAGCAGTACTTC	-	TRBV5-1	TRBJ2-7	once
CASSLIASGGAEETQYF	TGTGCCAGCAGCTTAATCGCTAGCGGGGGGGCCGAAGAGACCCAGTACTTC	TRBD2	TRBV13	TRBJ2-5	many
CSVVVQGGFTEAFF	TGCAGCGTTGTCGTACAGGGGGGTTTCACTGAAGCTTTCTTT	TRBD1	TRBV29-1	TRBJ1-1	-
CASSIGTGYWQPQHF	TGCGCCAGCAGCATCGGGACAGGGTACTGGCAGCCCCAGCATTTT	TRBD1	TRBV5-1	TRBJ1-5	once
CASSIRTEESDTQYF	TGTGCCAGCAGCATACGGACAGAAGAGTCAGATACGCAGTATTTT	-	TRBV7-9	TRBJ2-3	-
CASSLLSGLGSQPQHF	TGTGCCAGCAGCTTATTGTCCGGGTTGGGGAGTCAGCCCCAGCATTTT	-	TRBV7-2	TRBJ1-5	-
CASSSGTSGGYQETQYF	TGTGCCAGCAGTTCCGGGACTAGCGGGGGGTACCAAGAGACCCAGTACTTC	TRBD2	TRBV5-5	TRBJ2-5	-
CASSEAGDLGGNEQFF	TGTGCCAGCAGTGAAGCGGGTGACCTGGGGGGTAATGAGCAGTTCTTC	-	TRBV6-1	TRBJ2-1	few
CASSQELDRGFSYNEQFF	TGCGCCAGCAGCCAAGAGCTAGACAGGGGTTTTTCCTACAATGAGCAGTTCTTC	TRBD1	TRBV4-1	TRBJ2-1	-
CASIEAEGQGEKLFF	TGTGCCAGCATCGAGGCGGAGGGACAGGGCGAAAAACTGTTTTTT	TRBD1	TRBV7-9	TRBJ1-4	-
CASSLESSGGPDPAELFF	TGTGCCAGCAGCTTAGAGAGTAGCGGGGGTCCGGATCCGGCGGAGCTGTTTTTT	TRBD2	TRBV13	TRBJ2-2	-
CASSFFPKGAGELFF	TGCGCCAGCAGCTTCTTCCCTAAGGGGGCCGGGGAGCTGTTTTTT	-	TRBV5-1	TRBJ2-2	-
CASSSAGGEKGNTIYF	TGTGCCAGCAGTTCTGCGGGAGGGGAAAAGGGAAACACCATATATTTT	-	TRBV28	TRBJ1-3	-
CASSPPVHEETQYF	TGTGCCAGCTCACCACCGGTTCATGAGGAGACCCAGTACTTC	-	TRBV18	TRBJ2-5	-
CASTVPTGTETQYF	TGTGCCAGCACCGTTCCGACAGGGACGGAGACCCAGTACTTC	TRBD1	TRBV11-2	TRBJ2-5	-
CASSPGTGRVYGYTF	TGTGCCAGTAGTCCTGGGACAGGGCGGGTCTATGGCTACACCTTC	TRBD1	TRBV19	TRBJ1-2	once
CASSPAGSGNTIYF	TGTGCCAGCAGCCCCGCCGGCTCTGGAAACACCATATATTTT	-	TRBV5-4	TRBJ1-3	-
CASIGNGHQGYGYTF	TGTGCCAGCATAGGAAACGGACACCAGGGATATGGCTACACCTTC	-	TRBV7-9	TRBJ1-2	-
CASSHNRGQGYGYTF	TGTGCCAGCAGCCATAACAGGGGGCAGGGCTATGGCTACACCTTC	TRBD1	TRBV4-2	TRBJ1-2	-
CASSLGGGQNYGYTF	TGCGCCAGCAGCTTGGGCGGCGGGCAGAACTATGGCTACACCTTC	-	TRBV5-1	TRBJ1-2	-
CASYDRSNSYEQYF	TGTGCCAGCTACGACAGAAGTAACTCCTACGAGCAGTACTTC	-	TRBV6-6	TRBJ2-7	-
CASSLPPPAGRLDTQYF	TGTGCCAGCAGCTTGCCGCCTCCAGCGGGGAGATTGGATACGCAGTATTTT	TRBD2	TRBV5-4	TRBJ2-3	-
CAWRLQGLNSPLHF	TGTGCCTGGAGGCTTCAGGGCTTAAATTCACCCCTCCACTTT	-	TRBV30	TRBJ1-6	-
CASSLLAGKNIQYF	TGTGCCAGCAGCTTACTAGCGGGGAAAAACATTCAGTACTTC	TRBD2	TRBV11-2	TRBJ2-4	-
CASRDDRLFNYGYTF	TGTGCCAGCAGGGATGACAGGTTATTTAACTATGGCTACACCTTC	-	TRBV2	TRBJ1-2	-
CASSRTQGDEQYF	TGTGCCAGCTCTCGAACACAGGGTGACGAGCAGTACTTC	-	TRBV18	TRBJ2-7	-
CASSTGADRDSPLHF	TGTGCCAGCTCAACAGGGGCTGATAGGGATTCACCCCTCCACTTT	TRBD1	TRBV18	TRBJ1-6	-
CSVEDVQDSSYEQYF	TGCAGCGTTGAAGATGTCCAGGATAGCTCCTACGAGCAGTACTTC	-	TRBV29-1	TRBJ2-7	once
CAWSLAVYRDSRSTLHF	TGTGCCTGGAGTCTGGCTGTTTATCGGGACTCTCGGAGTACCCTCCACTTT	-	TRBV30	TRBJ1-6	-